These T cell receptor beta chains were read from a single sample in a study of T cell responses to AZD1222 COVID-19 vaccine. Profiled with immunoSEQ multiplex PCR; TCRdb holds only in-frame clones, not every one. The sample contains approximately 150,000 clones, less than 95% of which appear only once. This specimen consisted of peripheral blood, obtained 28 days after the second AZD1222 dose. Every receptor here comes from an adult who received the AZD1222 COVID-19 vaccine. Both conserved end residues are part of each CDR3. A D gene is named only where the DNA matches it firmly. Size is stated for part of the rows, as once, few or many counts, or as a class when the clone is expanded.

d_call clone_size j_call v_call cdr3_nt cdr3_aa
. . TRBJ2-2 TRBV27 TGTGCCAGCAGTTTATATCGGGCGGGGGAGCTGTTTTTT CASSLYRAGELFF
. . TRBJ1-4 TRBV7-9 TGTGCCACCCCAGGGGATGCCCTCCTAACTAATGAAAAACTGTTTTTT CATPGDALLTNEKLFF
. . TRBJ2-7 TRBV3-1/TRBV3-2 TGTGCCAGCAGCCTACAGGGTCGCTACGAGCAGTACTTC CASSLQGRYEQYF
. once TRBJ1-1 TRBV28 TGTGCCAGCAGTTTGGGGCGTACGAACACTGAAGCTTTCTTT CASSLGRTNTEAFF
. few TRBJ1-6 TRBV3-1/TRBV3-2 TGTGCCAGCAGCCAAACTCTGGCGGGGAGCTCCTATAATTCACCCCTCCACTTT CASSQTLAGSSYNSPLHF
. . TRBJ1-2 TRBV28 TGTGCCAGCAGTTTGGGACCGAAAAATACGAGGGGCTACACCTTC CASSLGPKNTRGYTF
. . TRBJ1-5 TRBV28 TGTGCCAGCAGTCTACTTACGGGCCAGCCCCAGCATTTT CASSLLTGQPQHF
. . TRBJ1-5 TRBV28 TGTGCCAGCAGGACGAGCGGGGTATCCAATCAGCCCCAGCATTTT CASRTSGVSNQPQHF
TRBD1 few TRBJ2-6 TRBV24-1 TGTGCCACCAGTGACCCGGGACAGGGAATCTCTGGGGCCAACGTCCTGACTTTC CATSDPGQGISGANVLTF
. once TRBJ1-1 TRBV19 TGTGCCAGTAGTATAGATCGGTTAGTAACGAACACTGAAGCTTTCTTT CASSIDRLVTNTEAFF
. . TRBJ2-3 TRBV2 TGTGCCAGCAGTGCCAGGGTCACAGATACGCAGTATTTT CASSARVTDTQYF
TRBD1 . TRBJ1-5 TRBV18 TGTGCCAGCTCAAATCAGGGGGCGACGGATCAGCCCCAGCATTTT CASSNQGATDQPQHF
TRBD1 . TRBJ2-1 TRBV11-1 TGTGCCAGCAGCTTGGGACAGACGTCCTACAATGAGCAGTTCTTC CASSLGQTSYNEQFF
. . TRBJ1-4 TRBV19 TGTGCCAGTAGTTATAGTGTCGGGCAGGGGAGGGAAAAACTGTTTTTT CASSYSVGQGREKLFF
. . TRBJ2-2 TRBV6-1 TGTGCCAGCAGTGAAGGGACGGAATACACCGGGGAGCTGTTTTTT CASSEGTEYTGELFF
. . TRBJ1-4 TRBV20-1 TGCAGTGCTAGTCTTGGGGAAAAACTGTTTTTT CSASLGEKLFF
TRBD1 . TRBJ2-7 TRBV28 TGTGCCACTACGCTCGACAGGGGCTACGAGCAGTACTTC CATTLDRGYEQYF
TRBD2 . TRBJ2-3 TRBV5-1 TGCGCCAGCAGCTTGGAAGGACTAGCGGGAAGTCGAGGTACGCAGTATTTT CASSLEGLAGSRGTQYF
TRBD1 once TRBJ2-7 TRBV28 TGTGCCAGCAGCCCCCGGGACAGGGCCTACGAGCAGTACTTC CASSPRDRAYEQYF
. . TRBJ2-5 TRBV10-1 TGCGCCAGCAGCGGCCGACCCATACAAGAGACCCAGTACTTC CASSGRPIQETQYF
. . TRBJ1-2 TRBV19 TGTGCCAGTAGTATAGGGGGGGCTACGATTGTCTACACCTTC CASSIGGATIVYTF
TRBD1 . TRBJ1-2 TRBV29-1 TGCAGCGTTGTGGGATACCCGACAGGGGGCGCAGGGTATGGCTACACCTTC CSVVGYPTGGAGYGYTF
. . TRBJ2-3 TRBV6-4 TGTGCCAGCAGCACCCGGCTAGGCACAGATACGCAGTATTTT CASSTRLGTDTQYF
TRBD1 once TRBJ1-2 TRBV2 TGTGCCAGCAGTGACCTCGGACAGGGCGGAATTGGCTATGGCTACACCTTC CASSDLGQGGIGYGYTF
. . TRBJ1-1 TRBV23-1 TGCGCCAGACCTAATGGAGGGCACCATCCGAACACTGAAGCTTTCTTT CARPNGGHHPNTEAFF
. . TRBJ2-2 TRBV9 TGTGCCAGCAGCCCTCTCGGGATGTTGTCCACCGGGGAGCTGTTTTTT CASSPLGMLSTGELFF
. . TRBJ1-4 TRBV5-4 TGTGCCAGCAGCTTGGCCAGCACAGGGTCCGCAACTAATGAAAAACTGTTTTTT CASSLASTGSATNEKLFF
. . TRBJ1-2 TRBV6-7 TGTGCCAGCAGTTACTCCGCCGGGGGTAACTATGGCTACACCTTC CASSYSAGGNYGYTF
. . TRBJ2-5 TRBV3-1/TRBV3-2 TGTGCCAGCAGCCCATCAACGGGACCCCTAAGGGGAGAGACCCAGTACTTC CASSPSTGPLRGETQYF
. . TRBJ1-2 TRBV6-2/TRBV6-3 TGTGCCAGCAGTTACGTGCGTTATGGCTACACCTTC CASSYVRYGYTF
. . TRBJ1-4 TRBV15 TGTGCCACCAGCAGAGATATCACGGGGGCCAGCGGGAATGAAAAACTGTTTTTT CATSRDITGASGNEKLFF
TRBD1 . TRBJ1-5 TRBV7-2 TGTGCCAGCAGCCTCAGCCCCCAGACAGGGCACCGCAATCAGCCCCAGCATTTT CASSLSPQTGHRNQPQHF
TRBD1 . TRBJ1-5 TRBV5-4 TGTGCCAGCAGCTTGGACGGGGACAGGGGGTCGCCCCAGCATTTT CASSLDGDRGSPQHF
. . TRBJ2-3 TRBV10-3 TGTGCCATCAGTGAAAACCGGGAACCAGATACGCAGTATTTT CAISENREPDTQYF
TRBD1 once TRBJ1-5 TRBV19 TGTGCCAGTAGGACGACAGGGTATAGCAATCAGCCCCAGCATTTT CASRTTGYSNQPQHF
. . TRBJ2-2 TRBV6-4 TGTGCCAGCAGTTCCGACTTGAACACCGGGGAGCTGTTTTTT CASSSDLNTGELFF
TRBD1 . TRBJ1-6 TRBV18 TGTGCCAGCTCACCTCGGGCAACAGGGGGAAGCTCCTATAATTCACCCCTCCACTTT CASSPRATGGSSYNSPLHF
TRBD1 . TRBJ2-7 TRBV7-2 TGTGCCAGCAGCTCAGGGGGGACAGGCGCCTACGAGCAGTACTTC CASSSGGTGAYEQYF
. . TRBJ1-4 TRBV7-9 TGTGCCAGCAGCTTAGAATTTTCGACAGTTGCAACTAATGAAAAACTGTTTTTT CASSLEFSTVATNEKLFF
TRBD1 . TRBJ1-2 TRBV28 TGTGCCAGCAGTTCTACCCCGAGGACAGGGAGTTATGGCTACACCTTC CASSSTPRTGSYGYTF
TRBD2 . TRBJ2-3 TRBV29-1 TGCAGCGTTGCTATCGGAGGGACTAGCGGCACAGATACGCAGTATTTT CSVAIGGTSGTDTQYF
TRBD1 . TRBJ1-2 TRBV6-5 TGTGCCAGCAGAACACCGGGACAGAATCTCTATGGCTACACCTTC CASRTPGQNLYGYTF
TRBD1 . TRBJ2-7 TRBV12-5 TGTGCTAGTGGTACACCGGGACAGGGGTTGTGGGAGCAGTACTTC CASGTPGQGLWEQYF
TRBD1 . TRBJ1-1 TRBV5-4 TGTGCCAGCAGCCCAGCAGGTACAGGGGGCACTGAAGCTTTCTTT CASSPAGTGGTEAFF
TRBD2 . TRBJ2-5 TRBV9 TGTGCCAGCAGCGTAGCGGGGGGACCGGGAGAGACCCAGTACTTC CASSVAGGPGETQYF
. . TRBJ2-1 TRBV7-9 TGTGCCAGCACCAAAACTGGGAGGCTGGGGTATGAGCAGTTCTTC CASTKTGRLGYEQFF
. . TRBJ2-5 TRBV11-2 TGTGCCAGCAGTAGAATTTCAGAGACCCAGTACTTC CASSRISETQYF
TRBD1 . TRBJ1-2 TRBV19 TGTGCCAGTACGAGGGGACAGCCTGTGGGTGGTCGCGGCTACACCTTC CASTRGQPVGGRGYTF
TRBD1 . TRBJ2-7 TRBV7-2 TGTGCCAGCAGCTTAGGCTTCGACAGGGGAAGCTCTTACGAGCAGTACTTC CASSLGFDRGSSYEQYF
. once TRBJ2-7 TRBV7-2 TGTGCCAGCAGCATACCGGACAGATACGAGCAGTACTTC CASSIPDRYEQYF
. . TRBJ2-2 TRBV5-8 TGTGCCAGCGGTACGGGTAGCACGAACACCGGGGAGCTGTTTTTT CASGTGSTNTGELFF